The clone carrying this TCR beta chain has only one observation. Its matching antigen is unknown. CD4+ T cells that had been cultured provided DNA sequenced with the Oncomine TCR Beta short-read assay. One entry per CDR3 protein, called by TCRdb with MiXCR from the PCR reads. Among about 14,000 distinct CDR3 sequences listed, approximately 64% were seen once. The CDR3 spans 14 residues. The germline V gene encodes CDR1 SGHVS and CDR2 FQNEAQ. The ends lost 7 bases at V and 6 bases at J; junction bases unmatched: 8. This sample is drawn from a study of vaccination and CD4 T cells after COVID-19. Study at large: For post-vaccine samples, collection took place a median about 75 days after dose two, ranging from 14 to 241.

General study findings and limits: Only relatively few convalescent patients were studied, and early post-infection timepoints were not analyzed.

The treatment denotes: approximately 9-day PBMC culture with coronavirus spike peptide pools or control peptides (ViraFEST assay). T cells were expanded with peptide pools, and expanded clonotypes were identified by TCR sequencing. This clonotype was obtained from a human donor who had recovered from COVID-19. This chain links TRBV7-8 with TRBJ1-2, with TRBD1 matching over 10 bases. Sample: CD4+ T cells from blood, cultured in vitro. CDR3 amino acids: CASKGDRGPHGYTF. The CDR3 DNA reads TGTGCCAGCAAAGGGGACAGGGGCCCCCATGGCTACACCTTC.